This entry describes one T cell receptor (beta chain). This record comes from a study of blood T cell repertoires in COVID-19. Study overall: Specimens from acute and convalescent COVID-19 originated in the United States, Italy and Spain. T cells, B-cell-depleted T cells, or PBMCs provided the cDNA or gDNA that served as material.

In the original processing: Cell counts per sample came from amplifying reference gene primers. Clones were sequenced by immunoSEQ multiplex PCR, and TCRdb holds only the in-frame ones, with some missing. D and trimming were read from the DNA, whereas the V and J calls and clone size are those reported in that table. The sample yields fewer than 85,000 clones, around 67% seen once. The V and J ends lost 1 base and 0 bases, in that order; junction bases with no gene match: 10. Germline CDR1 reads LNHNV; CDR2 reads YYDKDF (reference sequence). The CDR3 consists of 19 residues. This receptor was taken from a man in his fifties or sixties with acute or convalescent COVID-19. Sequenced input: peripheral blood. The rearrangement uses TRBV15 and TRBJ2-3; 10 bases are a match to TRBD2. CDR3 bases: TGTGCCACCAGCAGAGTCGGAGCGGGAGGGCTTACTAGCACAGATACGCAGTATTTT. This gives the protein CATSRVGAGGLTSTDTQYF.